The rows below give T cell receptor beta chains drawn from one sample of a study of coeliac disease. The protocol was immunoSEQ multiplex PCR, while the TCRdb copy is restricted to in-frame clones and leaves out a portion. The table has approximately 4,000 clones, around 63% seen once. Sequencing used lymphocytes from the gut lamina propria. Receptor source: a man aged 70-80 years without celiac disease. The CDR3 runs from the conserved cysteine through the conserved F or W. Fields, in order: CDR3 protein, CDR3 DNA, D gene, J gene, clone size, V gene, CDR3 length. A D gene is named only where the DNA matches it firmly. Size values are once, few and many counts, or a class for expanded clones, and some rows have none.

CDR3 protein: CASSRQGNQPQHF
CDR3 DNA: TGTGCCAGTTCCCGGCAGGGCAATCAGCCCCAGCATTTT
D gene: NA
J gene: TRBJ1-5
clone size: NA
V gene: TRBV2
CDR3 length: 13

CDR3 protein: CASSSRTSGGGDTQYF
CDR3 DNA: TGTGCCAGCAGTTCGAGGACTAGCGGGGGGGGAGATACGCAGTATTTT
D gene: TRBD2
J gene: TRBJ2-3
clone size: NA
V gene: TRBV6-5
CDR3 length: 16

CDR3 protein: CASREGVETNYGYTF
CDR3 DNA: TGCGCCAGCAGGGAGGGCGTTGAGACTAACTATGGCTACACCTTC
D gene: NA
J gene: TRBJ1-2
clone size: NA
V gene: TRBV5-1
CDR3 length: 15

CDR3 protein: CASSLAWLAGGPNTGELFF
CDR3 DNA: TGCGCCAGCAGCTTGGCCTGGCTAGCGGGGGGCCCGAACACCGGGGAGCTGTTTTTT
D gene: TRBD2
J gene: TRBJ2-2
clone size: few
V gene: TRBV5-1
CDR3 length: 19

CDR3 protein: CASRNRVSYGYTF
CDR3 DNA: TGTGCCAGCAGAAACAGGGTGTCCTATGGCTACACCTTC
D gene: NA
J gene: TRBJ1-2
clone size: NA
V gene: TRBV28
CDR3 length: 13

CDR3 protein: CASSESGGPYNEQFF
CDR3 DNA: TGTGCCAGCAGCGAAAGCGGGGGCCCCTACAATGAGCAGTTCTTC
D gene: TRBD2
J gene: TRBJ2-1
clone size: NA
V gene: TRBV9
CDR3 length: 15

CDR3 protein: CSSRERFSTGDIQYF
CDR3 DNA: TGCAGCTCACGTGAACGATTTTCGACTGGTGACATTCAGTACTTC
D gene: NA
J gene: TRBJ2-4
clone size: NA
V gene: TRBV29-1
CDR3 length: 15

CDR3 protein: CASSTYLLQGRADTQYF
CDR3 DNA: TGTGCCAGCAGCACCTACCTACTACAGGGGCGAGCAGATACGCAGTATTTT
D gene: TRBD1
J gene: TRBJ2-3
clone size: NA
V gene: TRBV7-2
CDR3 length: 17

CDR3 protein: CASSPSGTLGADTQYF
CDR3 DNA: TGTGCCAGCTCACCAAGCGGGACCCTTGGCGCAGATACGCAGTATTTT
D gene: TRBD2
J gene: TRBJ2-3
clone size: medium-sized
V gene: TRBV18
CDR3 length: 16

CDR3 protein: CASSASYEQYF
CDR3 DNA: TGTGCCAGCAGTGCGTCCTACGAGCAGTACTTC
D gene: NA
J gene: TRBJ2-7
clone size: NA
V gene: TRBV28
CDR3 length: 11

CDR3 protein: CSVPSGANVLTF
CDR3 DNA: TGCAGCGTTCCGAGTGGGGCCAACGTCCTGACTTTC
D gene: NA
J gene: TRBJ2-6
clone size: once
V gene: TRBV29-1
CDR3 length: 12

CDR3 protein: CAGGGENNSPLHF
CDR3 DNA: TGTGCCGGGGGGGGCGAAAATAATTCACCCCTCCACTTT
D gene: NA
J gene: TRBJ1-6
clone size: medium-sized
V gene: TRBV2
CDR3 length: 13

CDR3 protein: CASHSGRHEKLFF
CDR3 DNA: TGTGCCAGCCACAGCGGGCGTCATGAAAAACTGTTTTTT
D gene: NA
J gene: TRBJ1-4
clone size: NA
V gene: TRBV6-1
CDR3 length: 13

CDR3 protein: CASSLSGFGELFF
CDR3 DNA: TGTGCCAGCAGCTTAAGCGGGTTCGGGGAGCTGTTTTTT
D gene: NA
J gene: TRBJ2-2
clone size: NA
V gene: TRBV11-3
CDR3 length: 13

CDR3 protein: CASRTGSSGYTF
CDR3 DNA: TGTGCCAGCAGGACAGGTTCGAGTGGCTACACCTTC
D gene: NA
J gene: TRBJ1-2
clone size: NA
V gene: TRBV6-5
CDR3 length: 12

CDR3 protein: CASSLNRGSPETQYF
CDR3 DNA: TGTGCCAGCAGCTTAAATAGAGGTAGCCCCGAGACCCAGTACTTC
D gene: NA
J gene: TRBJ2-5
clone size: NA
V gene: TRBV11-2
CDR3 length: 15

CDR3 protein: CASSFGQGNQPQHF
CDR3 DNA: TGTGCCAGCAGTTTCGGACAGGGCAATCAGCCCCAGCATTTT
D gene: TRBD1
J gene: TRBJ1-5
clone size: few
V gene: TRBV28
CDR3 length: 14

CDR3 protein: CASSLGSPGGEVQPQHF
CDR3 DNA: TGTGCCAGCAGCTTAGGATCTCCAGGGGGAGAGGTTCAGCCCCAGCATTTT
D gene: TRBD1
J gene: TRBJ1-5
clone size: NA
V gene: TRBV7-4
CDR3 length: 17

CDR3 protein: CASSFTSGGYEQYF
CDR3 DNA: TGTGCCAGCAGCTTTACTAGCGGGGGGTACGAGCAGTACTTC
D gene: TRBD2
J gene: TRBJ2-7
clone size: NA
V gene: TRBV7-2
CDR3 length: 14

CDR3 protein: CASRRDSSYEQYF
CDR3 DNA: TGCGCCAGCAGAAGGGACAGCTCATACGAGCAGTACTTC
D gene: TRBD1
J gene: TRBJ2-7
clone size: few
V gene: TRBV5-1
CDR3 length: 13

CDR3 protein: CASSSGGAGETQYF
CDR3 DNA: TGTGCCAGCAGCAGCGGGGGGGCCGGGGAGACCCAGTACTTC
D gene: TRBD2
J gene: TRBJ2-5
clone size: NA
V gene: TRBV5-4
CDR3 length: 14

CDR3 protein: CASSFGTSGGGGETQYF
CDR3 DNA: TGTGCCAGCAGCTTCGGGACTAGCGGGGGAGGGGGAGAGACCCAGTACTTC
D gene: TRBD2
J gene: TRBJ2-5
clone size: few
V gene: TRBV9
CDR3 length: 17

CDR3 protein: CASSSGSLRYQETQYF
CDR3 DNA: TGTGCCAGTAGTTCCGGGTCCCTCCGGTACCAAGAGACCCAGTACTTC
D gene: NA
J gene: TRBJ2-5
clone size: NA
V gene: TRBV19
CDR3 length: 16

CDR3 protein: CASSEAHGQRRYF
CDR3 DNA: TGTGCCAGCAGTGAAGCGCACGGACAGAGACGGTATTTT
D gene: NA
J gene: TRBJ2-3
clone size: NA
V gene: TRBV2
CDR3 length: 13

CDR3 protein: CASSQRGGGDYGYTF
CDR3 DNA: TGCGCCAGCAGTCAGCGTGGGGGGGGCGACTATGGCTACACCTTC
D gene: NA
J gene: TRBJ1-2
clone size: few
V gene: TRBV4-1
CDR3 length: 15

CDR3 protein: CASSDGQGANEKLFF
CDR3 DNA: TGTGCCAGTAGTGACGGACAGGGGGCTAATGAAAAACTGTTTTTT
D gene: TRBD1
J gene: TRBJ1-4
clone size: few
V gene: TRBV19
CDR3 length: 15

CDR3 protein: CASSQVGSEQYF
CDR3 DNA: TGTGCCAGCAGTCAGGTGGGCAGCGAGCAGTACTTC
D gene: NA
J gene: TRBJ2-7
clone size: NA
V gene: TRBV14
CDR3 length: 12

CDR3 protein: CASSSTGERPQHF
CDR3 DNA: TGTGCCAGCAGTTCCACAGGGGAGAGGCCCCAGCATTTT
D gene: TRBD1
J gene: TRBJ1-5
clone size: few
V gene: TRBV6-5
CDR3 length: 13

CDR3 protein: CASSETESGANVLTF
CDR3 DNA: TGTGCCAGCTCCGAGACTGAGTCTGGGGCCAACGTCCTGACTTTC
D gene: NA
J gene: TRBJ2-6
clone size: NA
V gene: TRBV7-9
CDR3 length: 15

CDR3 protein: CASSQGTRATDTQYF
CDR3 DNA: TGTGCCAGCAGCCAAGGGACTAGAGCCACAGATACGCAGTATTTT
D gene: TRBD2
J gene: TRBJ2-3
clone size: NA
V gene: TRBV14
CDR3 length: 15

CDR3 protein: CASSPRRGVDTQYF
CDR3 DNA: TGTGCCAGCAGCCCGCGGCGGGGCGTAGATACGCAGTATTTT
D gene: NA
J gene: TRBJ2-3
clone size: few
V gene: TRBV5-6
CDR3 length: 14

CDR3 protein: CASSLVASLEETQYF
CDR3 DNA: TGCGCCAGCAGCTTGGTAGCTAGTCTGGAGGAGACCCAGTACTTC
D gene: NA
J gene: TRBJ2-5
clone size: NA
V gene: TRBV5-1
CDR3 length: 15

CDR3 protein: CASSWGGPGEQYF
CDR3 DNA: TGTGCCAGCAGCTGGGGGGGCCCCGGCGAGCAGTACTTC
D gene: NA
J gene: TRBJ2-7
clone size: NA
V gene: TRBV5-6
CDR3 length: 13

CDR3 protein: CASRRQGASTDTQYF
CDR3 DNA: TGTGCCAGCAGGAGACAGGGGGCTAGCACAGATACGCAGTATTTT
D gene: TRBD1
J gene: TRBJ2-3
clone size: NA
V gene: TRBV6-5
CDR3 length: 15

CDR3 protein: CATSRDRDRGYGYTF
CDR3 DNA: TGTGCCACCAGCAGGGACAGGGATCGGGGCTATGGCTACACCTTC
D gene: TRBD1
J gene: TRBJ1-2
clone size: NA
V gene: TRBV15
CDR3 length: 15

CDR3 protein: CASSPGEDGQPQHF
CDR3 DNA: TGTGCCAGCTCACCAGGGGAGGATGGTCAGCCCCAGCATTTT
D gene: NA
J gene: TRBJ1-5
clone size: once
V gene: TRBV18
CDR3 length: 14

CDR3 protein: CASTLRAGGFAYGYTF
CDR3 DNA: TGTGCCAGTACCCTCAGGGCGGGGGGTTTCGCCTATGGCTACACCTTC
D gene: NA
J gene: TRBJ1-2
clone size: medium-sized
V gene: TRBV19
CDR3 length: 16

CDR3 protein: CASSFGGALNIQYF
CDR3 DNA: TGTGCCAGCAGTTTCGGCGGGGCGCTGAACATTCAGTACTTC
D gene: NA
J gene: TRBJ2-4
clone size: few
V gene: TRBV28
CDR3 length: 14

CDR3 protein: CASSSGTGVLNTEAFF
CDR3 DNA: TGTGCCAGCTCTTCCGGGACAGGGGTCCTGAACACTGAAGCTTTCTTT
D gene: TRBD1
J gene: TRBJ1-1
clone size: NA
V gene: TRBV18
CDR3 length: 16

CDR3 protein: CASSAPGGLQETQYF
CDR3 DNA: TGTGCCAGCAGTGCGCCGGGGGGCTTGCAAGAGACCCAGTACTTC
D gene: NA
J gene: TRBJ2-5
clone size: NA
V gene: TRBV2
CDR3 length: 15

CDR3 protein: CSVRKAGAQETQYF
CDR3 DNA: TGCAGCGTCCGGAAAGCGGGGGCACAAGAGACCCAGTACTTC
D gene: TRBD2
J gene: TRBJ2-5
clone size: NA
V gene: TRBV29-1
CDR3 length: 14

CDR3 protein: CASSVVGLAGFETQYF
CDR3 DNA: TGTGCCAGCAGCGTAGTGGGTCTAGCGGGGTTTGAGACCCAGTACTTC
D gene: TRBD2
J gene: TRBJ2-5
clone size: NA
V gene: TRBV9
CDR3 length: 16

CDR3 protein: CASSLVPSGSSYEQYF
CDR3 DNA: TGCGCCAGCAGCTTGGTGCCTAGCGGGTCCTCCTACGAGCAGTACTTC
D gene: TRBD2
J gene: TRBJ2-7
clone size: NA
V gene: TRBV5-1
CDR3 length: 16

CDR3 protein: CASSSSGTSGTDTQYF
CDR3 DNA: TGTGCCAGCTCATCTTCCGGGACTAGCGGCACAGATACGCAGTATTTT
D gene: TRBD2
J gene: TRBJ2-3
clone size: NA
V gene: TRBV18
CDR3 length: 16

CDR3 protein: CATRRTGGYEQYF
CDR3 DNA: TGTGCCACCAGACGGACAGGGGGCTACGAGCAGTACTTC
D gene: TRBD1
J gene: TRBJ2-7
clone size: once
V gene: TRBV6-6
CDR3 length: 13

CDR3 protein: CASSPGTGIETQYF
CDR3 DNA: TGCGCCAGCAGCCCGGGGACAGGGATTGAGACCCAGTACTTC
D gene: TRBD1
J gene: TRBJ2-5
clone size: NA
V gene: TRBV5-1
CDR3 length: 14

CDR3 protein: CASSQTQGGADEAFF
CDR3 DNA: TGCGCCAGCAGCCAAACTCAAGGGGGCGCAGATGAAGCTTTCTTT
D gene: TRBD1
J gene: TRBJ1-1
clone size: NA
V gene: TRBV4-1
CDR3 length: 15

CDR3 protein: CASRGGASNQPQHF
CDR3 DNA: TGTGCCAGCAGGGGGGGTGCTAGCAATCAGCCCCAGCATTTT
D gene: NA
J gene: TRBJ1-5
clone size: NA
V gene: TRBV2
CDR3 length: 14

CDR3 protein: CASSLRTGSNTGELFF
CDR3 DNA: TGCGCCAGCAGCTTAAGGACAGGGTCGAACACCGGGGAGCTGTTTTTT
D gene: TRBD1
J gene: TRBJ2-2
clone size: NA
V gene: TRBV5-1
CDR3 length: 16

CDR3 protein: CASSPAGSPRTGNTIYF
CDR3 DNA: TGTGCCAGCTCACCAGCCGGGTCCCCCCGTACTGGAAACACCATATATTTT
D gene: NA
J gene: TRBJ1-3
clone size: NA
V gene: TRBV18
CDR3 length: 17

CDR3 protein: CASSPQESGMNTEAFF
CDR3 DNA: TGTGCCAGCAGCCCCCAAGAGTCCGGGATGAACACTGAAGCTTTCTTT
D gene: NA
J gene: TRBJ1-1
clone size: NA
V gene: TRBV9
CDR3 length: 16

CDR3 protein: CASSSPSQGGGRDTQYF
CDR3 DNA: TGTGCCAGCAGTTCCCCTAGTCAGGGCGGGGGGCGTGATACGCAGTATTTT
D gene: TRBD2
J gene: TRBJ2-3
clone size: NA
V gene: TRBV28
CDR3 length: 17

CDR3 protein: CASRTNSGGTSTDTQYF
CDR3 DNA: TGTGCCAGCAGAACAAATAGCGGGGGGACCAGCACAGATACGCAGTATTTT
D gene: TRBD2
J gene: TRBJ2-3
clone size: NA
V gene: TRBV7-2
CDR3 length: 17

CDR3 protein: CASSINFGTGGYEQYF
CDR3 DNA: TGTGCCAGTAGTATCAATTTCGGGACAGGGGGTTACGAGCAGTACTTC
D gene: TRBD1
J gene: TRBJ2-7
clone size: few
V gene: TRBV19
CDR3 length: 16

CDR3 protein: CASSLGRARQGGYTF
CDR3 DNA: TGTGCCAGCAGCTTGGGCAGGGCTCGGCAGGGCGGCTACACCTTC
D gene: NA
J gene: TRBJ1-2
clone size: few
V gene: TRBV5-6
CDR3 length: 15

CDR3 protein: CASSPPAVNTGELFF
CDR3 DNA: TGTGCCAGCTCACCACCGGCGGTTAACACCGGGGAGCTGTTTTTT
D gene: NA
J gene: TRBJ2-2
clone size: NA
V gene: TRBV18
CDR3 length: 15

CDR3 protein: CVSSLTGESTEAFF
CDR3 DNA: TGTGTCAGCAGTTTAACAGGGGAGTCGACTGAAGCTTTCTTT
D gene: TRBD1
J gene: TRBJ1-1
clone size: NA
V gene: TRBV6-6
CDR3 length: 14